Each of the 4 T cell receptor beta chains below was sequenced from the same sample in a study of blood T cell repertoires in COVID-19. TCRdb keeps only in-frame clones here, not all; method: immunoSEQ multiplex PCR. In the table there are a few hundred thousand clones, roughly 90% of which are singletons. Sequencing used peripheral blood. All receptors derive from a middle-aged man with acute or convalescent COVID-19.

This clone has more than one count but fewer than ten. This chain connects TRBV7-9 to TRBJ2-7, with D possibly being TRBD2 (7 bases). The V gene lost 1 base and the J gene lost 5 bases, with 9 bases spanning the gap. This CDR3 has 13 amino acids. Germline assignment: CDR1 SEHNR and CDR2 FQNEAQ (reference sequence). CDR3 bases: TGTGCCAGCAGCTTAGTCGGGGGGCACGAGCAGTACTTC. This sequence encodes CASSLVGGHEQYF.

The chain recombines TRBV5-4 with TRBJ1-1, with D unclear. This CDR3 comprises 15 residues. CDR1 is SGHNT and CDR2 is YYREEE in the germline V gene (reference sequence). V gave up 2 bases and J gave up 5 bases, with 16 bases separating them. Written as DNA, the CDR3 is TGTGCCAGCAGCTTTGGAGGGATCTCCGGTACTGAAGCTTTCTTT. It translates to CASSFGGISGTEAFF.

CDR3 nucleotide sequence: TGTGCCAGAAGAGACTCTGGAAACACCATATATTTT. This gives the protein CARRDSGNTIYF. The chain combines TRBV19 with TRBJ1-3; D not certain. Per germline, CDR1 LNHDA and CDR2 SQIVND (reference sequence). The ends were cut back, 9 bases at V and 0 bases at J, with 6 bases in the middle. The length of the CDR3 is 12 residues.

This clone has only a few counts. The chain links TRBV7-9 to TRBJ1-2, with D tentatively TRBD1 (5 bases). The CDR3 contains 13 residues. Per the germline V gene, CDR1 is SEHNR and CDR2 is FQNEAQ (reference sequence). Trimming removed 3 bases at V and 3 bases at J, with 8 bases between. CDR3 nucleotide sequence: TGTGCCAGCAGCTTCGGGGGAGACTATGGCTACACCTTC. Residues: CASSFGGDYGYTF.